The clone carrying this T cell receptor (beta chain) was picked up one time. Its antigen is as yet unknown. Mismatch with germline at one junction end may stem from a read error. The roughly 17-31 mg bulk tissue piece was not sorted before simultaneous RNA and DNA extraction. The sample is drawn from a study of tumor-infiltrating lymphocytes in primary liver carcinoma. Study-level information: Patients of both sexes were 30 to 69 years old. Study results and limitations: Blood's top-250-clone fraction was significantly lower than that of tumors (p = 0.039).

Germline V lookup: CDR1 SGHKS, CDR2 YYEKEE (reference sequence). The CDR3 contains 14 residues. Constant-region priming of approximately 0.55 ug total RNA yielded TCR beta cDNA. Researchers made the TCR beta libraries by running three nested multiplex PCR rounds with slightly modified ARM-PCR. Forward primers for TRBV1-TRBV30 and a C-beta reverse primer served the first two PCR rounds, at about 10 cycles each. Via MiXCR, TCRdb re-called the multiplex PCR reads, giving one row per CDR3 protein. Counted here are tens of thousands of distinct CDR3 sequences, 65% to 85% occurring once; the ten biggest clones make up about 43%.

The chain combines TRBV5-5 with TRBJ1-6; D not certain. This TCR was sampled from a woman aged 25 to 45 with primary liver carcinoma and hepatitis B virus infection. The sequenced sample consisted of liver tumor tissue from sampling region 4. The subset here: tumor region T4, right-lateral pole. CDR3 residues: CASSLDVSSSSLQF. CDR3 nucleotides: TGTGCCAGCAGCTTGGACGTCAGTAGTTCATCCCTCCAGTTT.